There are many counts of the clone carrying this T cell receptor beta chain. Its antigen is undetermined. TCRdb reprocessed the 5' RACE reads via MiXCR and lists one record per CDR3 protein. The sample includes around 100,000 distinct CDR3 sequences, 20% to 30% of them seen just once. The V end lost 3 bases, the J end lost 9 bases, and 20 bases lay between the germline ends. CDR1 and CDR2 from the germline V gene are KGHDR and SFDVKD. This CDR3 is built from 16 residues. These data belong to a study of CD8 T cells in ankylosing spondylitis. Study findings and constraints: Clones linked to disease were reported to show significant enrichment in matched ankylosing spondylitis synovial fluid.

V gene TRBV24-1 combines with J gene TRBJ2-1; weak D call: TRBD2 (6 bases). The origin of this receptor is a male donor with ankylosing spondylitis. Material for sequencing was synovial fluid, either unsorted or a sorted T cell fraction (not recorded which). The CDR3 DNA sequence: TGTGCCACCAGTGATAAGTACGGGGGAGGACGGAGTGAGCAGTTCTTC. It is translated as CATSDKYGGGRSEQFF.